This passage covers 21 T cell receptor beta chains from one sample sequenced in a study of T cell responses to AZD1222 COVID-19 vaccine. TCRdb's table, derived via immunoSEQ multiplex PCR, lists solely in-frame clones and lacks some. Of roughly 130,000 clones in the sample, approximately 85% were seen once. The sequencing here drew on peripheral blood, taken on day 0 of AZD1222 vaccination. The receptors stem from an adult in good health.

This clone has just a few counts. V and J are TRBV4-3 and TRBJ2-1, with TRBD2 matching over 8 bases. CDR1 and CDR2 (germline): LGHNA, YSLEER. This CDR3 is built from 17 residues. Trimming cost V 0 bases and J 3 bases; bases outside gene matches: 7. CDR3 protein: CASSQDMREAFYNEQFF. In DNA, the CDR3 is TGCGCCAGCAGCCAAGATATGCGGGAGGCCTTCTACAATGAGCAGTTCTTC.

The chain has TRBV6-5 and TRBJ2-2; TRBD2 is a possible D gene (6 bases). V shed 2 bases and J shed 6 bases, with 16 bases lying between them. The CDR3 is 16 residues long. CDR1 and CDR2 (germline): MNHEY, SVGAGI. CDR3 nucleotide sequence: TGTGCCAGCAGTTACAGGAACCAGCCGGGGGCCGGGGAGCTGTTTTTT. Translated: CASSYRNQPGAGELFF.

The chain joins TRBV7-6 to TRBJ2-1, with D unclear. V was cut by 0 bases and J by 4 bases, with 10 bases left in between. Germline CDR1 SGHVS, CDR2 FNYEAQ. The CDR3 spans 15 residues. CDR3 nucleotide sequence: TGTGCCAGCAGCTTAGCGTTGGCTGGATACAATGAGCAGTTCTTC. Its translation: CASSLALAGYNEQFF.

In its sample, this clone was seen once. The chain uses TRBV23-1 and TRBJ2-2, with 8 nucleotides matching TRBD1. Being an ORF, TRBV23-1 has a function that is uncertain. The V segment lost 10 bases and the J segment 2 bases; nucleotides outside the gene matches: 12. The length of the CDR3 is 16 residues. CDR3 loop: CANRGTDNLNTGELFF. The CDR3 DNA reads TGCGCCAACAGGGGGACTGACAACTTAAACACCGGGGAGCTGTTTTTT.

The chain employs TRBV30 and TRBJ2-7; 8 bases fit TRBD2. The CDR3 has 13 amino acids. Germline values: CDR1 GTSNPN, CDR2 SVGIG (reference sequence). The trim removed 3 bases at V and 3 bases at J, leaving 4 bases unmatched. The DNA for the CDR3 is TGTGCCTGGAGGGTAGCGGGGAACTACGAGCAGTACTTC. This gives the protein CAWRVAGNYEQYF.

The CDR3 reads CASSQFSPYNEQFF. The CDR3 DNA reads as TGCGCCAGCAGCCAATTTTCCCCATACAATGAGCAGTTCTTC. This chain uses TRBV4-1 with TRBJ2-1; no definite D call. This CDR3 is 14 amino acids long. V lost 2 bases and J 4 bases, leaving 9 bases between the germline ends. Per germline, CDR1 MGHRA and CDR2 YSYEKL.

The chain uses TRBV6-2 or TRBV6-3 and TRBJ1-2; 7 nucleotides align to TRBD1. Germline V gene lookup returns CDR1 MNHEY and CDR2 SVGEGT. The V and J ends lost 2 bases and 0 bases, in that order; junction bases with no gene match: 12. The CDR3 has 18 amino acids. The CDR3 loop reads CASSYALKDRSTNYGYTF. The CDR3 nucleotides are TGTGCCAGCAGTTACGCCTTAAAGGACAGGTCGACTAACTATGGCTACACCTTC.

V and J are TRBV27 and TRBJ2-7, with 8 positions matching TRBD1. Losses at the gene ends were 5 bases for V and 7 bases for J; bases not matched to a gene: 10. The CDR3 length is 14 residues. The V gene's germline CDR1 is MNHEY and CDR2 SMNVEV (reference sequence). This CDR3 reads CASSPGQGRGEQYF. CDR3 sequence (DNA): TGTGCCAGCAGTCCCGGACAGGGTCGGGGGGAGCAGTACTTC.

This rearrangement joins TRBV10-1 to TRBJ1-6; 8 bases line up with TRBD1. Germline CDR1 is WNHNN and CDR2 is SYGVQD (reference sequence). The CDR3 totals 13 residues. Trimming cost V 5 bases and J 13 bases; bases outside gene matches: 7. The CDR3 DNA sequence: TGCGCCAGCAGTTCCCGGACAGGGCTTCCCCTCCACTTT. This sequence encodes CASSSRTGLPLHF.

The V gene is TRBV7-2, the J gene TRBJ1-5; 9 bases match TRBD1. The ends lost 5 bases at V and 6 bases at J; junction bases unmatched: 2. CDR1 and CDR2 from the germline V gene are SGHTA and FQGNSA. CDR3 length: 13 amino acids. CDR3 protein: CASSLDRGQPQHF. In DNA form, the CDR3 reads TGTGCCAGCAGCCTGGACAGGGGTCAGCCCCAGCATTTT.

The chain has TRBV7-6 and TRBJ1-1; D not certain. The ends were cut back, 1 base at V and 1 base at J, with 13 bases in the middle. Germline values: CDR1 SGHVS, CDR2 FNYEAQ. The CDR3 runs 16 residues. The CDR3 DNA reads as TGTGCCAGCAGCTTAGTTTCGGGTCGGGGGAACACTGAAGCTTTCTTT. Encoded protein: CASSLVSGRGNTEAFF.

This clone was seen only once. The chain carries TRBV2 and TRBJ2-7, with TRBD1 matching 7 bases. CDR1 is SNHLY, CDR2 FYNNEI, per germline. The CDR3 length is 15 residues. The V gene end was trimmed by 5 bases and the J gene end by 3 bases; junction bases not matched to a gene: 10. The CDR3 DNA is TGTGCCAGCAGTTCCACCGACAGGGAGCTCTACGAGCAGTACTTC. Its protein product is CASSSTDRELYEQYF.

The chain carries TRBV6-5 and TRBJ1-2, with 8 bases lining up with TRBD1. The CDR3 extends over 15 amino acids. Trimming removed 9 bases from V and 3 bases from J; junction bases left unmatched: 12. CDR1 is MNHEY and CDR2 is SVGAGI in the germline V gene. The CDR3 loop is CASRMDRADYYGYTF. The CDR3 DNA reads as TGTGCCAGTAGAATGGACAGGGCTGACTACTATGGCTACACCTTC.

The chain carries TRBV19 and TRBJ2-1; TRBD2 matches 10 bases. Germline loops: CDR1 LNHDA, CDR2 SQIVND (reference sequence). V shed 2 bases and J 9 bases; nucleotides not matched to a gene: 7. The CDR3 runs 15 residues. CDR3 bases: TGTGCCAGTAGTATATCAAGCGGGGGGGCAGGTGAGCAGTTCTTC. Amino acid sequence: CASSISSGGAGEQFF.

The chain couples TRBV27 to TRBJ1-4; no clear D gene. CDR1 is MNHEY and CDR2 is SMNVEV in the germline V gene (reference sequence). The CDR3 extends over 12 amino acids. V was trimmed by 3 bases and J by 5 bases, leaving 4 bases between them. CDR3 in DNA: TGTGCCAGCAGTTTCAGGAATGAAAAACTGTTTTTT. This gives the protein CASSFRNEKLFF. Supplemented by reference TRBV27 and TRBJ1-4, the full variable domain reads EAQVTQNPRYLITVTGKKLTVTCSQNMNHEYMSWYRQDPGLGLRQIYYSMNVEVTDKGDVPEGYKVSRKEKRNFPLILESPSPNQTSLYFCASSFRNEKLFFGSGTQLSVL.

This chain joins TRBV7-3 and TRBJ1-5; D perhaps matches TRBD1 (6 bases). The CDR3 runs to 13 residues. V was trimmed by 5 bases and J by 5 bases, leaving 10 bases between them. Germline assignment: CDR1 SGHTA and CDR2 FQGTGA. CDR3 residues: CASSPGGHQPQHF. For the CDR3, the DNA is TGTGCCAGCAGCCCTGGGGGGCATCAGCCCCAGCATTTT.

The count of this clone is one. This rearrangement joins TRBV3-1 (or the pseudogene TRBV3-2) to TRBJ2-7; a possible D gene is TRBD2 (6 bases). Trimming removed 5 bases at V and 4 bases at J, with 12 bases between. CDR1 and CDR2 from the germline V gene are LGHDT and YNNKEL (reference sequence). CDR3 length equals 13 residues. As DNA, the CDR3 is TGTGCCAGCAGCGAGCGGGCCCTGTACGAGCAGTACTTC. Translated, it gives CASSERALYEQYF.

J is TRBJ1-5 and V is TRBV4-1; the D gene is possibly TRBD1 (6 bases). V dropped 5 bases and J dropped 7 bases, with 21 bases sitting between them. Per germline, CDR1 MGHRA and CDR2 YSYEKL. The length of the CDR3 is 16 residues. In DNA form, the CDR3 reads TGCGCCAGCAGCGTACGTCCAGGGGCGGAAGAACAGCCCCAGCATTTT. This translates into CASSVRPGAEEQPQHF.

Written as DNA, the CDR3 is TGTGCCAGCAGCGTAGCTACAGCGGGGACTAGCGGGTATAATGAGCAGTTCTTC. Translating gives CASSVATAGTSGYNEQFF. V and J are TRBV9 and TRBJ2-1; 12 bases agree with TRBD2. The V gene end was trimmed by 0 bases and the J gene end by 7 bases; junction bases not matched to a gene: 11. The CDR3 is 18 residues long. CDR1 is SGDLS, CDR2 YYNGEE, per germline.

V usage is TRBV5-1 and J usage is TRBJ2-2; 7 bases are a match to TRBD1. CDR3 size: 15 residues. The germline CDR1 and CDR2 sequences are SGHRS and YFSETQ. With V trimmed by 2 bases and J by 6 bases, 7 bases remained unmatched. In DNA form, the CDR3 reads TGCGCCAGCAGCTTTGACAGGGTACGTTCCGGGGAGCTGTTTTTT. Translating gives CASSFDRVRSGELFF.

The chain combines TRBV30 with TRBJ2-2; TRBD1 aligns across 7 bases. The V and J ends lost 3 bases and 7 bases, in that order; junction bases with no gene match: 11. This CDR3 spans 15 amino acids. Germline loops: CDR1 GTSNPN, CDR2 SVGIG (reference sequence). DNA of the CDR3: TGTGCCTGGAGAATTTGGACAGGACCAGGCGGGGAGCTGTTTTTT. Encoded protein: CAWRIWTGPGGELFF.